Shown below are 3 T cell receptor beta chains from a single sample sequenced in a study of STAT5B mutations in CD4+ large granular lymphocyte leukemia. Sequencing used immunoSEQ multiplex PCR; TCRdb keeps in-frame clones, though not all of them. The sample shows about 33,000 clones, roughly 76% of them seen only once. The material sequenced was CD4+ T cells from blood buffy coats. These TCRs come from a human donor in good health.

The V and J genes are TRBV5-4 and TRBJ1-1; TRBD1 matches 8 bases. The CDR3 length is 14 residues. With V trimmed by 7 bases and J by 7 bases, 12 bases remained unmatched. Germline CDR1 SGHNT, CDR2 YYREEE (reference sequence). The DNA for the CDR3 is TGTGCCAGCTTCACTCAGGGGGCTTTGGGTGAAGCTTTCTTT. It is translated as CASFTQGALGEAFF.

The chain combines TRBV9 with TRBJ2-1; 9 nucleotides line up with TRBD1. The length of the CDR3 is 16 residues. V trimming: 2 bases; J trimming: 7 bases; junction bases outside the gene matches: 10. The germline V gene has CDR1 SGDLS and CDR2 YYNGEE. The CDR3 here is CASSVTSDRGGNEQFF. The CDR3 DNA reads TGTGCCAGCAGCGTTACCTCGGACAGGGGAGGAAATGAGCAGTTCTTC.

V is TRBV30 and J is TRBJ2-5, with 11 bases aligning to TRBD1. J gave up 2 bases and V 8 bases, and 10 bases lay outside the gene matches. This CDR3 spans 15 amino acids. Germline V gene lookup returns CDR1 GTSNPN and CDR2 SVGIG (reference sequence). The CDR3 reads CAVPGDRGLQETQYF. DNA of the CDR3: TGTGCCGTGCCCGGGGACAGGGGGTTGCAAGAGACCCAGTACTTC. The full variable domain, in which reference TRBV30 and TRBJ2-5 provide the parts outside the CDR3, is SQTIHQWPATLVQPVGSPLSLECTVEGTSNPNLYWYRQAAGRGLQLLFYSVGIGQISSEVPQNLSASRPQDRQFILSSKKLLLSDSGFYLCAVPGDRGLQETQYFGPGTRLLVL.